This T cell receptor beta chain was recorded in a study of human T cells and chemical hapten exposure (dated by TCRdb to about 2021). In the study overall: Libraries were combined into a pool for sequencing, and differences in TCR yield between samples came mainly from small differences in library volumes within the pool. In alopecia patients, the study followed how the peripheral blood TCR repertoire changed in vivo over primary and secondary sensitization to diphenylcyclopropenone (DPC), a hapten. Each blood RNA sample was used to sequence both TCR alpha and TCR beta chains. The paper's findings and limits, for the study overall: No change with DPC sensitization was found in the number of TCRs above 1 in 1000 frequency, and no evidence of global repertoire structure alterations was found. Repeated subsampling changed both the strength of the expansion versus patch-test correlation and the threshold at which the correlation became significant.

Turning to this clonotype: What antigen it recognizes has not been identified. Nothing much larger sits one base from this clone, and base qualities are not available.

The CDR3 goes from the cysteine to the phenylalanine over 13 residues. Only the CDR3 part of the read is kept: 39 bases, read in frame from the first base. Reading the germline V gene (reference sequence) gives CDR1 WNHNN and CDR2 SYGVQD. Trimming removed 1 base from V and 2 bases from J, leaving 6 bases between the germline ends. Libraries were prepared through 5' RACE. The instrument given in TCRdb is Illumina MiSeq. Library preparation attached unique molecular identifiers to individual cDNA molecules for quantitative, reproducible TCR counting. Turning to the authors' computational methods: Samples had a median of roughly 100,000 TCRs, with a range from roughly 23,224 to 700,000. The Decombinator software suite was used to annotate the V, J and CDR3 of the TCR reads. For the PS versus PT1 abundance plots, all samples were subsampled to the same number of TCRs (28,000). Expanded TCRs were defined as absent before sensitization and observed at least eight times at the 2-week time point. TCRdb reworked the public reads: Q25 trimming with fastp, MiXCR clone assembly, productive beta chains retained. All rows with the same CDR3 protein become a single entry with the most common DNA and genes. The V and J calls were not made by the authors but by TCRdb's processing. Here the sample has around 82,000 distinct CDR3 sequences; 6.5% to 8.5% occur a single time. The top ten clones comprise about 2.1% of the sample.

Total RNA was extracted from unfractionated whole blood that had been collected in Tempus Blood RNA tubes. About 5 healthy volunteers acted as controls for TCR sequencing and had blood drawn at day 0, 2 weeks and 6 weeks. Rearrangement joined TRBV10-1 to TRBJ2-7; the D gene is perhaps TRBD2, from 5 matching bases. The receptor was isolated from a male donor in good health. The DNA sequence reads TGCGCCAGCAGTGAGTTAGCGACCTACGAGCAGTACTTC. This yields the protein CASSELATYEQYF.